The sequence of this T cell receptor beta chain was determined in a study of blood T cell repertoires in COVID-19. The assay was immunoSEQ multiplex PCR, and TCRdb's table has in-frame clones only and misses some. Of about 14,000 clones listed, 89% are singletons. Germline V CDR1 and CDR2: MNHEY, SVGAGI. The CDR3 is 15 amino acids. Trimming took off 6 bases at V and 0 bases at J, with 9 bases between the two ends. The chain links TRBV6-5 to TRBJ1-6; D ambiguous. Sequences were obtained from peripheral blood. This sequence originates from a human donor in a cohort sampled during active COVID-19. In DNA, the CDR3 is TGTGCCAGCAGGACTGGGAGCTCCTATAATTCACCCCTCCACTTT. Translating gives CASRTGSSYNSPLHF.